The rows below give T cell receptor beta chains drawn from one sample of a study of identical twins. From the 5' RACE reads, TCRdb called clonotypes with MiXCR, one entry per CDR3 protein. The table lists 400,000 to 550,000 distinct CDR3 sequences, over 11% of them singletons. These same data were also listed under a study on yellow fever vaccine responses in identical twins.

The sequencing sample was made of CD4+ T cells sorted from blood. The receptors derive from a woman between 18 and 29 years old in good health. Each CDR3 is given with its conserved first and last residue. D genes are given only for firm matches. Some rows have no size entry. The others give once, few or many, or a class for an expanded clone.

TGTGCCAGCAGCTTGTTAAATACAGGGGGCCCGAACACCGGGGAGCTGTTTTTT	CASSLLNTGGPNTGELFF	once	TRBJ2-2	TRBD1	TRBV5-5
TGTGCCAGCAGCCAAGGGGTCAATCAGCCCCAGCATTTT	CASSQGVNQPQHF	.	TRBJ1-5	.	TRBV4-2
TGTGCCAGCAGCTTATTTGTCATGAACACCGGGGAGCTGTTTTTT	CASSLFVMNTGELFF	many	TRBJ2-2	.	TRBV7-2
TGTGCTGCGACACAGGGGGACGTGGCCATAAATGAGCAGTTCTTC	CAATQGDVAINEQFF	.	TRBJ2-1	TRBD1	TRBV10-3
TGCAGTGCTAGAGAACAGGGGGCCGGCACTGAAGCTTTCTTT	CSAREQGAGTEAFF	.	TRBJ1-1	TRBD1	TRBV20-1
TGTGCCAGCAGCCAAACGACTAGCGGGAGATACCACAATGAGCAGTTCTTC	CASSQTTSGRYHNEQFF	few	TRBJ2-1	TRBD2	TRBV6-1
TGTGCCAGCAGCGATAAACTAGCGGGAGGGCCAGTTGAGCAGTTCTTC	CASSDKLAGGPVEQFF	many	TRBJ2-1	TRBD2	TRBV7-9
TGTGCCATCAGTGCCGGACAAACGAACACTGAAGCTTTCTTT	CAISAGQTNTEAFF	.	TRBJ1-1	.	TRBV10-3
TGTGCCAGTAGTCCCCAGACAGCCGGGGAGCTGTTTTTT	CASSPQTAGELFF	few	TRBJ2-2	.	TRBV19
TGTGCCAGCAGCCCCAGAGGGGGGCAAGAGACCCAGTACTTC	CASSPRGGQETQYF	many	TRBJ2-5	.	TRBV6-1
TGTGCCAGCGCCTACTGGGTATCACGCGCGAAAGGGGAGACCCAGTACTTC	CASAYWVSRAKGETQYF	.	TRBJ2-5	.	TRBV28
TGCAGCGCACTAGCGGGATACAATGAGCAGTTCTTC	CSALAGYNEQFF	few	TRBJ2-1	TRBD2	TRBV29-1
TGTGCCAGCAGCCCGGTAGGCTACCGGCGAGAGGAACACTTC	CASSPVGYRREEHF	once	TRBJ2-5	.	TRBV3-1
TGTGCCATCAGCCGGGGAGGGGTCACAGATACGCAGTATTTT	CAISRGGVTDTQYF	many	TRBJ2-3	TRBD2	TRBV10-3
TGTGCCAGCAGTTATCTATTCGGGGACTTC	CASSYLFGDF	many	TRBJ2-7	.	TRBV6-6
TGTGCCAGCAGCTATACCCGGGGGGGCGCCACAGATACGCAGTATTTT	CASSYTRGGATDTQYF	.	TRBJ2-3	TRBD2	TRBV7-2
TGCAGTGCTAGTACACTCAGGGTCCAGCCCCAGCATTTT	CSASTLRVQPQHF	.	TRBJ1-5	.	TRBV20-1
TGTGCCAGCAGTTCCATCCATCCGGGGGGCGCAGATACGCAGTATTTT	CASSSIHPGGADTQYF	many	TRBJ2-3	.	TRBV12-3/TRBV12-4
TGTGCCAGCAGTGAACGACTAGCGGGACGTGAGCTGTTTTTT	CASSERLAGRELFF	.	TRBJ2-2	TRBD2	TRBV2
TGCGCCAGCAGCCCGGGACAAGGAGCGGAGACCCAGTACTTC	CASSPGQGAETQYF	.	TRBJ2-5	.	TRBV5-1
TGTGCCAGCAGCTGGGGCAGGGACTACGAGCAGTACTTC	CASSWGRDYEQYF	.	TRBJ2-7	.	TRBV11-2
TGTGCCAGCAGTGAGACGGGACGCGGAGGGGAGACCCAGTACTTC	CASSETGRGGETQYF	.	TRBJ2-5	.	TRBV6-1
TGTGCCAGCAGTTTACAGGCTGTCGGCGGATACGAGCAGTACTTC	CASSLQAVGGYEQYF	few	TRBJ2-7	.	TRBV12-3/TRBV12-4
TGTGCCAGCAGCTTGGACGGATACGGGGAGCTGTTTTTT	CASSLDGYGELFF	many	TRBJ2-2	.	TRBV5-6
TGTGCCAGCAGCTTAGGGCTGGGGGCCTCTGGGGCCAACGTCCTGACTTTC	CASSLGLGASGANVLTF	many	TRBJ2-6	.	TRBV7-9
TGTGCCAGCTTAGGGAGGTCGGACACTGAAGCTTTCTTT	CASLGRSDTEAFF	few	TRBJ1-1	.	TRBV2
TGTGCCAGCAGCAATCGGGACAGGGTCTTTTCCCCATGCCAGCCCCAGCATTTT	CASSNRDRVFSPCQPQHF	many	TRBJ1-5	.	TRBV21-1
TGTGCCAGCAGCTTAGGGGATAGCGGGACCACCGGGGAGCTGTTTTTT	CASSLGDSGTTGELFF	few	TRBJ2-2	TRBD2	TRBV7-9
TGTGCCAGCAGTTACTTCAGAGGGCAGGCCTTCTACGAGCAGTACTTC	CASSYFRGQAFYEQYF	.	TRBJ2-7	.	TRBV6-5
TGTGCCAGCAGGCTTGGGGGGTTACACGAGCAGTACTTC	CASRLGGLHEQYF	few	TRBJ2-7	.	TRBV12-3/TRBV12-4
TGTGCCAGTACTGAATCTCCGGGAACGGCGCAGTATTTT	CASTESPGTAQYF	.	TRBJ2-3	.	TRBV19
TGTGCCAGCAGCCAAGAGGGGCCTTCCACCCCACTGGGCGAGCAGTACTTC	CASSQEGPSTPLGEQYF	.	TRBJ2-7	.	TRBV4-2
TGCAGCGCAACTTCGGGGACAGGGGGCGAAGCTTTCTTT	CSATSGTGGEAFF	many	TRBJ1-1	TRBD1	TRBV29-1
TGCAGTGCTCCAAGAAACCTAGCGGGTGCCGGGGAGCTGTTTTTT	CSAPRNLAGAGELFF	.	TRBJ2-2	TRBD2	TRBV20-1
TGCGCCAGCAGCCCAGCGGGGGGATCCAACGACTTC	CASSPAGGSNDF	many	TRBJ2-5	TRBD2	TRBV5-1
TGTGCCAGCAGCGGGGCCCCTCGGAAACTGTTTTTT	CASSGAPRKLFF	few	TRBJ1-4	.	TRBV5-5
TGCTGTGCTAGCCCTGGCTTTCATGCCCGGAGGGCAGATACGCAGTATTTT	CCASPGFHARRADTQYF	.	TRBJ2-3	.	TRBV20-1
TGCGCCAGCAGCTGGAAAACCGGGACAGATGCAACGGTGCAGTTCTTC	CASSWKTGTDATVQFF	once	TRBJ2-1	TRBD1	TRBV5-1
TGTGCCAGCAGCCCTCCCAAAGCGAGAACAGGGGTATTAATGAACACTGAAGCTTTCTTT	CASSPPKARTGVLMNTEAFF	.	TRBJ1-1	TRBD1	TRBV3-1
TGCAGCGTTGTACAGGGGGCGCGGACCGGGGAGCTGTTTTTT	CSVVQGARTGELFF	few	TRBJ2-2	TRBD1	TRBV29-1
TGTGCCAGTTCGACCATTTTAGACAGGGCCAAAAACATTCAGTACTTC	CASSTILDRAKNIQYF	.	TRBJ2-4	.	TRBV2
TGTGCCAGCAGTCGGGACAGGGTAAACACTGAAGCTTTCTTT	CASSRDRVNTEAFF	few	TRBJ1-1	TRBD1	TRBV2
TGCGCCAGCAGCCTTCTGCCCTCGGTCGGGGAGCTGTTTTTT	CASSLLPSVGELFF	few	TRBJ2-2	.	TRBV5-1
TGTGCCAGCAGCTTGCAGAGCTCTGGGGCCAACGTCCTGACTTTC	CASSLQSSGANVLTF	.	TRBJ2-6	.	TRBV7-2
TGTGCCAGCAGCTTGGCGGCGGACCGCTCAGCCTATGGCTACACCTTC	CASSLAADRSAYGYTF	.	TRBJ1-2	.	TRBV5-4
TGCAGCGTGAGGACAGGGGGCTTCGGGGAGCAGTACTTC	CSVRTGGFGEQYF	.	TRBJ2-7	TRBD1	TRBV29-1
TGTGCCAGCAGCTTAGTGGGTGGTAATTCACCCCTCCACTTT	CASSLVGGNSPLHF	few	TRBJ1-6	.	TRBV13
TGTGCCTGGAGAGATAAAACCGGGACAGGGGTCCTCAATGAGCAGTTCTTC	CAWRDKTGTGVLNEQFF	few	TRBJ2-1	TRBD1	TRBV30